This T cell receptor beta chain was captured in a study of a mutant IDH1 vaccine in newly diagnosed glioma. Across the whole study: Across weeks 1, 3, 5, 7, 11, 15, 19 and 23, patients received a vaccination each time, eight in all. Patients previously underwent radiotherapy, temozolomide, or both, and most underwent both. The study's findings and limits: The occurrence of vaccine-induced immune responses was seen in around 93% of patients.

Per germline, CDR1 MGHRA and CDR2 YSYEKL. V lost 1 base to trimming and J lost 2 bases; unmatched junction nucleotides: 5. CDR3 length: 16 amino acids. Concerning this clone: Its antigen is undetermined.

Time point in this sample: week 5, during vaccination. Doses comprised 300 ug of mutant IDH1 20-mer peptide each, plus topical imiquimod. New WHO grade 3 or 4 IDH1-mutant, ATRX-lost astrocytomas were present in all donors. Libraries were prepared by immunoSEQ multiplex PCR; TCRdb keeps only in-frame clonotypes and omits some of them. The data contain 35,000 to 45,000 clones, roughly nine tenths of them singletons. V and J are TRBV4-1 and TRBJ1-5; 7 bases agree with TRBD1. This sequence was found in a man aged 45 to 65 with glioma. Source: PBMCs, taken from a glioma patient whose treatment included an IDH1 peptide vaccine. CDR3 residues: CASSQVHRGGNQPQHF. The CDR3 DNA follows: TGCGCCAGCAGCCAAGTGCACAGGGGTGGCAATCAGCCCCAGCATTTT.